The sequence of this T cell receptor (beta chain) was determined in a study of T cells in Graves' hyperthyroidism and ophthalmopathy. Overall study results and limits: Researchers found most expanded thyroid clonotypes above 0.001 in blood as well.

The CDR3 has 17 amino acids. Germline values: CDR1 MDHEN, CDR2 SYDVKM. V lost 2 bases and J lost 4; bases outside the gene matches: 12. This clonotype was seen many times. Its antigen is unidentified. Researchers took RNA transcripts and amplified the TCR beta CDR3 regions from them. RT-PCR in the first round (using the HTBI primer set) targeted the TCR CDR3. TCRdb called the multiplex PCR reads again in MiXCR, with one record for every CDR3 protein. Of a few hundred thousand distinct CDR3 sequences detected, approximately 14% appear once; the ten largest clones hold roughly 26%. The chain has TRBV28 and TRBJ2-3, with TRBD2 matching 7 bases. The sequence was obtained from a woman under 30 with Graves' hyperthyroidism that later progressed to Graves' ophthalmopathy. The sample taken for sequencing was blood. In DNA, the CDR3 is TGTGCCAGCAGTTTAGTAAGGGCTAGCGGATTGTCAGATACGCAGTATTTT. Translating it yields CASSLVRASGLSDTQYF.